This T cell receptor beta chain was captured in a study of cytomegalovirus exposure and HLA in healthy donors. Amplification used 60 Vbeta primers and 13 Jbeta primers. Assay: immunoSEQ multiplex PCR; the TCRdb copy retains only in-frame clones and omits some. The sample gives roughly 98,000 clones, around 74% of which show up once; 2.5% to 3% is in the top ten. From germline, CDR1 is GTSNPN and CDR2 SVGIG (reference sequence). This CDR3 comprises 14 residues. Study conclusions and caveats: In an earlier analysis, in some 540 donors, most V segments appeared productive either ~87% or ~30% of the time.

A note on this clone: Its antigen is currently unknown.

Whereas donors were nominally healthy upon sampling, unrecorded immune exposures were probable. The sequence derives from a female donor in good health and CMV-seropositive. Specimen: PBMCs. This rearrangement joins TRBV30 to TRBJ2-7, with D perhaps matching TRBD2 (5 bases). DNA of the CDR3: TGTGCTTACGCAAGGGCCGGGGTTTCCTACGAGCAGTACTTC. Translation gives CAYARAGVSYEQYF.